The rows below give T cell receptor beta chains drawn from one sample of a study of blood T cell repertoires in COVID-19. Produced via immunoSEQ multiplex PCR; TCRdb's table is partial and in-frame only. The sample consists of roughly 63,000 clones, around 89% of them appearing once. The sequenced material came from peripheral blood. The receptors originated from a man aged 50-59 years with acute or convalescent COVID-19. The CDR3 runs from the conserved cysteine through the conserved F or W. D genes are given only for firm matches. Not every row has a clone size; where given, it reads once, few, many or a size class.

CDR3,DNA,V,size,J,D
CASSQATGGGYGYTF,TGCGCCAGCAGCCAAGCCACAGGGGGCGGCTATGGCTACACCTTC,TRBV4-3,NA,TRBJ1-2,TRBD1
CASSPTGGISNTEAFF,TGTGCCAGTAGTCCGACAGGGGGCATTTCAAACACTGAAGCTTTCTTT,TRBV19,NA,TRBJ1-1,TRBD1
CASSATGTGGGFNGYTF,TGTGCCAGCAGTGCGACCGGGACAGGGGGCGGGTTCAATGGCTACACCTTC,TRBV28,NA,TRBJ1-2,TRBD1
CASSLLSGSGTDTQYF,TGTGCCAGCAGCTTATTAAGCGGGAGTGGCACAGATACGCAGTATTTT,TRBV5-6,NA,TRBJ2-3,TRBD2
CASSEGTGTDTQYF,TGTGCCAGCAGTGAGGGGACAGGGACAGATACGCAGTATTTT,TRBV2,NA,TRBJ2-3,TRBD1
CASSIDTYTGELFF,TGTGCCAGTAGTATAGACACTTACACCGGGGAGCTGTTTTTT,TRBV19,NA,TRBJ2-2,NA
CATGRRDRGYEQFF,TGTGCCACCGGGAGACGGGACAGGGGTTATGAGCAGTTCTTC,TRBV24-1,NA,TRBJ2-1,TRBD1
CASSQGGSAGNEQFF,TGTGCCAGCAGCCAAGGCGGATCCGCTGGCAATGAGCAGTTCTTC,TRBV3-1/TRBV3-2,NA,TRBJ2-1,NA
CASSQRDRGFRAINEQFF,TGTGCCAGCAGCCAACGGGACAGGGGTTTTAGAGCGATCAATGAGCAGTTCTTC,TRBV28,NA,TRBJ2-1,TRBD1
CASSEIASRGRTEAFF,TGTGCCAGCAGTGAAATAGCGAGCAGGGGCCGGACTGAAGCTTTCTTT,TRBV6-1,NA,TRBJ1-1,NA
CASSPDPWTSDPWNEQFF,TGTGCCAGCAGCCCGGACCCCTGGACTAGCGATCCCTGGAATGAGCAGTTCTTC,TRBV6-2/TRBV6-3,NA,TRBJ2-1,TRBD2
CASSLFGLNTGELFF,TGTGCCAGCAGCCTTTTCGGGTTGAACACCGGGGAGCTGTTTTTT,TRBV14,NA,TRBJ2-2,NA
CTSSRDRGPSDTEAFF,TGCACCAGCAGCCGAGACAGGGGGCCGTCGGACACTGAAGCTTTCTTT,TRBV1,few,TRBJ1-1,NA
CASSYSNSLGQPQHF,TGTGCCAGCAGTTACTCGAACAGTCTTGGCCAGCCCCAGCATTTT,TRBV6-5,NA,TRBJ1-5,NA
CASSESGAGGPTDTQYF,TGTGCCAGCAGTGAATCGGGAGCGGGAGGGCCCACAGATACGCAGTATTTT,TRBV25-1,once,TRBJ2-3,TRBD2
CSVGLDRESGYTF,TGCAGCGTAGGGTTGGACAGGGAAAGTGGCTACACCTTC,TRBV29-1,NA,TRBJ1-2,TRBD1
CATSGGDYGYTF,TGTGCCACCAGTGGGGGGGACTATGGCTACACCTTC,TRBV24-1,NA,TRBJ1-2,NA
CAISREGGETQYF,TGTGCCATCAGTCGGGAGGGTGGAGAGACCCAGTACTTC,TRBV10-3,NA,TRBJ2-5,TRBD2
CASSVGTSGRYEQYF,TGTGCCAGCAGCGTAGGGACTAGCGGGAGGTACGAGCAGTACTTC,TRBV9,NA,TRBJ2-7,TRBD2
CASSMEGTGGYNEQFF,TGTGCCAGTAGTATGGAGGGGACAGGTGGCTACAATGAGCAGTTCTTC,TRBV19,NA,TRBJ2-1,TRBD1
CASSETGQGNTEAFF,TGTGCCAGCAGCGAAACTGGACAGGGGAACACTGAAGCTTTCTTT,TRBV7-9,NA,TRBJ1-1,TRBD1
CASSSTGAGSEAFF,TGCGCCAGCAGCTCGACAGGCGCGGGTTCTGAAGCTTTCTTT,TRBV4-3,NA,TRBJ1-1,NA
CASSRGQGYEQYF,TGTGCCAGCAGCAGAGGACAGGGCTACGAGCAGTACTTC,TRBV12-3/TRBV12-4,NA,TRBJ2-7,TRBD1
CASSYRDSSGAFF,TGTGCCAGCAGTTACCGGGACAGTTCGGGAGCTTTCTTT,TRBV28,NA,TRBJ1-1,TRBD1
CASTSPPGHQFPGAEAFF,TGTGCCTCCACTTCCCCTCCGGGACATCAGTTTCCCGGGGCTGAAGCTTTCTTT,TRBV10-3,once,TRBJ1-1,NA
CASSPPLAGDGTDTQYF,TGTGCCAGCTCACCACCTCTAGCGGGCGACGGGACAGATACGCAGTATTTT,TRBV18,NA,TRBJ2-3,TRBD2
CASSLGRTEAFF,TGTGCCAGCAGCTTAGGTAGGACAGAAGCTTTCTTT,TRBV13,NA,TRBJ1-1,NA